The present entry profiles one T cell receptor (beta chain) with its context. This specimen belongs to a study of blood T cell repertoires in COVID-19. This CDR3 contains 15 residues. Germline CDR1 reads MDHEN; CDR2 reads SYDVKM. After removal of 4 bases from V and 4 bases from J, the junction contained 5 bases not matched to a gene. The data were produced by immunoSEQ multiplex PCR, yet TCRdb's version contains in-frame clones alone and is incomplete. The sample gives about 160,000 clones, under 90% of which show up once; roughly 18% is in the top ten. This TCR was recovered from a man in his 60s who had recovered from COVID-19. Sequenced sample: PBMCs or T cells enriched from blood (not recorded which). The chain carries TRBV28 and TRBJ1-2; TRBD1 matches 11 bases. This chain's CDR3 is CASSSGTGGIYGYTF. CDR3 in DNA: TGTGCCAGCAGTTCCGGGACAGGGGGTATCTATGGCTACACCTTC.